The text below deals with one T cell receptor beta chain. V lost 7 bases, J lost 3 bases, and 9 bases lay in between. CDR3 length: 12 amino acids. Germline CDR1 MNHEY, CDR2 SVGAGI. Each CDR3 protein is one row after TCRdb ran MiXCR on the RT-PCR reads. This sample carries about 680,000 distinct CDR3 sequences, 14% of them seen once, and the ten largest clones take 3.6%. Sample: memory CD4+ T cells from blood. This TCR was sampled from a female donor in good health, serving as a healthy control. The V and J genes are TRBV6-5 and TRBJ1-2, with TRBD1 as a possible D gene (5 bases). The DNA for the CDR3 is TGTGCCAGCAAAGGGGAAGACTATGGCTACACCTTC. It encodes CASKGEDYGYTF.